The clone carrying this TCR beta chain has just one count. This specimen comes from a study of Ad26.COV2.S vaccination and SARS-CoV-2 variants. The CDR3 has 13 residues. The V and J ends lost 5 bases and 4 bases respectively, with 12 bases between them. Germline V gene data show CDR1 as LNHNV and CDR2 as YYDKDF (reference sequence). Treatment denoted: roughly 18 received Ad26.COV2.S at low or high dose, single or two shots; several received placebo; per-sample allocation not given. Day 63 after the first vaccine or placebo injection was the time point for sampling. This table comes from immunoSEQ multiplex PCR, and its TCRdb copy is limited to in-frame clones, with some not included. The sample records hundreds of thousands of clones, roughly 84% being singletons.

The sample here was peripheral blood, taken in a trial of Ad26.COV2.S vaccine versus placebo. This TCR was sampled from a person aged 18-60 years who received the Ad26.COV2.S COVID-19 vaccine or a placebo. This chain joins TRBV15 and TRBJ2-7; D is unclear. The CDR3 region is CATSPGRPYEQYF. The CDR3 DNA reads as TGTGCCACCAGCCCTGGCAGGCCTTACGAGCAGTACTTC.